This TCR beta chain was recovered during a study of T cells in Graves' hyperthyroidism and ophthalmopathy. The investigators amplified TCR beta CDR3 regions from RNA transcripts. HTBI primers were employed in a first-round RT-PCR of the TCR CDR3. TCRdb passed the multiplex PCR reads through MiXCR, listing each CDR3 protein once. This repertoire shows about 480,000 distinct CDR3 sequences, approximately 23% found once; its top ten account for approximately 49%. This clonotype was seen only once. Germline CDR1 SQVTM, CDR2 ANQGSEA. The CDR3 extends over 15 amino acids. The chain carries TRBV29-1 and TRBJ1-6; D possibly corresponds to TRBD1 (5 bases). This sequence was found in a woman in her 70s with Graves' ophthalmopathy. Sample: blood. CDR3 bases: TGCAGTGCTCATAATCAGGGCTCCTATAATTCACCCCTCCACTTT. Translated: CSAHNQGSYNSPLHF. Full variable domain (outside the CDR3, taken from reference TRBV29-1 and TRBJ1-6): SAVISQKPSRDICQRGTSLTIQCQVDSQVTMMFWYRQQPGQSLTLIATANQGSEATYESGFVIDKFPISRPNLTFSTLTVSNMSPEDSSIYLCSAHNQGSYNSPLHFGNGTRLTVT.